The 2 T cell receptor beta chains reported below all come from one sample, sequenced in a study of monozygotic twins with inflammatory bowel disease. Following a re-call of the 5' RACE reads, TCRdb has one entry per CDR3 protein and lacks DNA. The sample yields a few hundred thousand distinct CDR3 sequences, of which the top ten take up 2% to 3%. The sample consisted of blood. The receptors come from a human donor with ulcerative colitis or Crohn's disease, or a healthy co-twin of an affected twin (not recorded which).

The genes are TRBV18 and TRBJ1-2; TCRdb names TRBD1, which stays unverified in the absence of DNA. Germline CDR1 is KGHSH and CDR2 is LQKENI. CDR3 size: 15 residues. This CDR3 reads CASSPTQESNYGYTF.

The chain employs TRBV6-1 and TRBJ1-4. Germline lookup yields CDR1 MNHNS and CDR2 SASEGT. The CDR3 totals 15 residues. This CDR3 is CASTQRGREGEKLFF.